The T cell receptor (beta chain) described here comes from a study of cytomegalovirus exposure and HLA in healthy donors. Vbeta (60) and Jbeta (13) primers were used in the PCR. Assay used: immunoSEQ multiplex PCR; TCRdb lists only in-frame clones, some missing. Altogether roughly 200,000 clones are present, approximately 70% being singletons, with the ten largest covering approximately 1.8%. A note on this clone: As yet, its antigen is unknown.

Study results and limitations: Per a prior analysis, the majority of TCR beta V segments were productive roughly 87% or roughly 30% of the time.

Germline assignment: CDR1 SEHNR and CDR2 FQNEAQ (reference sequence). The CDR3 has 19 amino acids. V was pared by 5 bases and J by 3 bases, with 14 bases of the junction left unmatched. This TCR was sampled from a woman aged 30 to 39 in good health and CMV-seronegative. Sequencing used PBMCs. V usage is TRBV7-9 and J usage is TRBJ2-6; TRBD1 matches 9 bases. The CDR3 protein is CASSPLLGQGSFGANVLTF. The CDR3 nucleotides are TGTGCCAGCAGCCCTCTGTTGGGACAGGGTAGTTTTGGGGCCAACGTCCTGACTTTC.